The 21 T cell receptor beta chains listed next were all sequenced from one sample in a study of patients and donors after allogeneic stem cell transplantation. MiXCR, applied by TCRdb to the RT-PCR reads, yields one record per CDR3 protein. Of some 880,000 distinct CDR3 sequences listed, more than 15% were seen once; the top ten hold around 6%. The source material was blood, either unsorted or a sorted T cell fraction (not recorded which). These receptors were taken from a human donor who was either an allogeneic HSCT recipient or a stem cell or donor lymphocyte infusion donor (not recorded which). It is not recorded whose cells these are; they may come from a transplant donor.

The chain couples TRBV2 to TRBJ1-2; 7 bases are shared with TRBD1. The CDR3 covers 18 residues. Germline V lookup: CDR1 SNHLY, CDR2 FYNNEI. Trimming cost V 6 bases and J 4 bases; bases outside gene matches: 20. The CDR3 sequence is CASSAPGQLTPKSYGYTF. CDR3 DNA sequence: TGTGCCAGCAGCGCTCCGGGACAGCTAACACCAAAAAGCTATGGCTACACCTTC.

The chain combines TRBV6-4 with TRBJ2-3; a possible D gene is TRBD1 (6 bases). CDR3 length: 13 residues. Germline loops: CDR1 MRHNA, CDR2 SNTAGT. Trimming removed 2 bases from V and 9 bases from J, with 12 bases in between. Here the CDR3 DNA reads TGTGCCAGCAGTGACCGAGGGGGTCAGACGCAGTATTTT. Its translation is CASSDRGGQTQYF.

DNA of the CDR3: TGCGCCAGCAGCTTGGTGGGCAGGGGCGTCGATAACTATGGCTACACCTTC. This encodes CASSLVGRGVDNYGYTF. The J gene is TRBJ1-2, the V gene TRBV5-1, with D perhaps matching TRBD1 (6 bases). CDR3 size: 17 residues. V gave up 0 bases and J gave up 1 base, with 16 bases separating them. CDR1 is SGHRS and CDR2 is YFSETQ in the germline V gene.

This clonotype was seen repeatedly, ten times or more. The CDR3 loop is CAISESRTTGSRNDEQFF. The CDR3 DNA is TGTGCCATCAGTGAGTCCCGCACAACTGGAAGTCGCAACGATGAGCAGTTCTTC. The chain joins TRBV10-3 to TRBJ2-1, with D unresolved. CDR3 length: 18 residues. Trimming pared 0 bases from V and 8 bases from J, leaving 23 bases between. Germline V gene sequence: CDR1 ENHRY, CDR2 SYGVKD.

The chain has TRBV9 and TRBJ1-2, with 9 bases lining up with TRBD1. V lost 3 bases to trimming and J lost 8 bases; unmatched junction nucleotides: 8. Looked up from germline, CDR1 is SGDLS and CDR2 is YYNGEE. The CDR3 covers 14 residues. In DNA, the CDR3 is TGTGCCAGCAGCGCGTTACAGGGGGCGGGAGGCTACACCTTC. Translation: CASSALQGAGGYTF.

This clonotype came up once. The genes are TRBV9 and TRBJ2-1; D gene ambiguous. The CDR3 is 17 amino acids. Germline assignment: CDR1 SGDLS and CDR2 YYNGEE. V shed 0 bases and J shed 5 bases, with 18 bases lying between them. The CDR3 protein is CASSVALKPGGHNEQFF. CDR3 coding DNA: TGTGCCAGCAGCGTAGCCCTCAAACCCGGCGGCCACAATGAGCAGTTCTTC.

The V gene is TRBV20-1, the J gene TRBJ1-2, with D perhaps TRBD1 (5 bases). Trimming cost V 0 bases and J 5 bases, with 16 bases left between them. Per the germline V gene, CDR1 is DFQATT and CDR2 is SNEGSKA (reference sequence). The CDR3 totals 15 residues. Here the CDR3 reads CSARDPSTELYGYTF. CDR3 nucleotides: TGCAGTGCTAGAGACCCCTCGACAGAATTATATGGCTACACCTTC.

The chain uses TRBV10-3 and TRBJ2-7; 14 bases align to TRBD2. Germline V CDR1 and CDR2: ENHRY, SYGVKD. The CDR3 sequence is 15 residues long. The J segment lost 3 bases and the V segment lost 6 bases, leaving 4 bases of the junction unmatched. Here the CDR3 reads CAISIGTSGGYEQYF. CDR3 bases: TGTGCCATCAGCATCGGGACTAGCGGGGGCTACGAGCAGTACTTC.

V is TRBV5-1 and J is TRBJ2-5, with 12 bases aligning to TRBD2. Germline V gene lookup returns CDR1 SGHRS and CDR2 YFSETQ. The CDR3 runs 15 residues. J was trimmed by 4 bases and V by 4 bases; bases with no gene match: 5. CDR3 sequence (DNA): TGCGCCAGCAGCACGACTAGCGGGAGCCCAGAGACCCAGTACTTC. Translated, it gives CASSTTSGSPETQYF.

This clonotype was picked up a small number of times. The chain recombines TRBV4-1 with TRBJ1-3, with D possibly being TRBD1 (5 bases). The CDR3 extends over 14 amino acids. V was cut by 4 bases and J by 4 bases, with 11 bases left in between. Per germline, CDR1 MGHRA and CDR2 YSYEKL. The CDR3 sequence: CASSPTDNGNTIYF. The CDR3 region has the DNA TGCGCCAGCAGCCCTACGGACAACGGAAACACCATATATTTT.

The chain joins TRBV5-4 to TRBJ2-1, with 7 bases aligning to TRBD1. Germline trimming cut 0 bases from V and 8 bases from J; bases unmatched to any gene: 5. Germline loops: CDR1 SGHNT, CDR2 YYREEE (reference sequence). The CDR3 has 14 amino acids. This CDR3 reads CASSLGQGFYEQFF. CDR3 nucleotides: TGTGCCAGCAGCTTGGGACAGGGCTTCTATGAGCAGTTCTTC.

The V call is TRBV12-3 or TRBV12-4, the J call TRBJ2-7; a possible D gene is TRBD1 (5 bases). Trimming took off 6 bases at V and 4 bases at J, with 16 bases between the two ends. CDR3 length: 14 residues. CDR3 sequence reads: CASSLVDSVYEQYF. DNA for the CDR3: TGTGCCAGCAGCCTAGTTGACAGCGTATACGAGCAGTACTTC.

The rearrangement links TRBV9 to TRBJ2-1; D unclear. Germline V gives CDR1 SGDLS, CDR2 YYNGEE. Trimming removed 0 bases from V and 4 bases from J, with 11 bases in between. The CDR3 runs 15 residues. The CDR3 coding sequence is TGTGCCAGCAGCGTAGCGTCTACCCAATACAATGAGCAGTTCTTC. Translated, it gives CASSVASTQYNEQFF.

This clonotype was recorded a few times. As DNA, the CDR3 is TGTGCCAGCAGTAACGGGGCCCTCTTCAATCAGCCCCAGCATTTT. Translation: CASSNGALFNQPQHF. V and J are TRBV6-1 and TRBJ1-5, with D possibly TRBD1 on 5 matching bases. V was clipped by 5 bases and J by 3 bases, with 14 bases between them. Germline V gives CDR1 MNHNS, CDR2 SASEGT. The CDR3 contains 15 residues.

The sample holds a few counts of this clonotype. Here the CDR3 DNA reads TGTGCCTGGACGGGGACAGGGTTCTACGAGCAGTACTTC. Translated, it gives CAWTGTGFYEQYF. This chain connects TRBV30 to TRBJ2-7; TRBD1 agrees at 9 bases. CDR1 and CDR2 (germline): GTSNPN, SVGIG (reference sequence). The CDR3 length is 13 residues. V gave up 4 bases and J gave up 3 bases; unmatched junction bases: 4. Variable domain in full (rest from reference TRBV30 and TRBJ2-7): SQTIHQWPATLVQPVGSPLSLECTVEGTSNPNLYWYRQAAGRGLQLLFYSVGIGQISSEVPQNLSASRPQDRQFILSSKKLLLSDSGFYLCAWTGTGFYEQYFGPGTRLTVT.

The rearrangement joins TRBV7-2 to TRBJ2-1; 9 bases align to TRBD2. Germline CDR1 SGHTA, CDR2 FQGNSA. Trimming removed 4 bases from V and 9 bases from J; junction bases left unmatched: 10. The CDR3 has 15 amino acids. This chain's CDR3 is CASSSFGGGAGEQFF. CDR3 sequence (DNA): TGTGCCAGCAGCTCCTTCGGCGGGGGGGCTGGTGAGCAGTTCTTC.

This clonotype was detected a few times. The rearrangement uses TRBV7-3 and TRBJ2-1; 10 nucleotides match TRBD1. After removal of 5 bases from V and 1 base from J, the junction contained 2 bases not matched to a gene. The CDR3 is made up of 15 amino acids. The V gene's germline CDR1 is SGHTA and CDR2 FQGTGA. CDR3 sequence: CASSGDRGSYNEQFF. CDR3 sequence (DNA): TGTGCCAGCAGCGGGGACAGGGGATCCTACAATGAGCAGTTCTTC.

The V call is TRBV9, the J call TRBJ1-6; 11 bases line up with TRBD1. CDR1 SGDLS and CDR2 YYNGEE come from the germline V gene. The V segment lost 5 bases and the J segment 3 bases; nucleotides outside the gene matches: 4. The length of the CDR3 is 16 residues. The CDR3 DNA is TGTGCCAGCAGTGAGGGGACAGGGGGCTATAATTCACCCCTCCACTTT. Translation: CASSEGTGGYNSPLHF.

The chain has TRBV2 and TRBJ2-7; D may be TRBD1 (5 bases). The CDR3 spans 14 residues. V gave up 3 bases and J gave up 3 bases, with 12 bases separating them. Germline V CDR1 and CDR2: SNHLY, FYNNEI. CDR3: CASSDEAGFYEQYF. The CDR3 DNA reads TGTGCCAGCAGTGACGAGGCAGGGTTCTACGAGCAGTACTTC.

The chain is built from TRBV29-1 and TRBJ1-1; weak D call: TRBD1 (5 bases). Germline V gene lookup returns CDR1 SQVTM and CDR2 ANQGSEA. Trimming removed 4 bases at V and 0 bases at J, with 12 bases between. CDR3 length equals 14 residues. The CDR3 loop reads CSVASGALNTEAFF. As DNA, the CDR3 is TGCAGCGTTGCATCCGGGGCGCTGAACACTGAAGCTTTCTTT. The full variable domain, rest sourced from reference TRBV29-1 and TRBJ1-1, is SAVISQKPSRDICQRGTSLTIQCQVDSQVTMMFWYRQQPGQSLTLIATANQGSEATYESGFVIDKFPISRPNLTFSTLTVSNMSPEDSSIYLCSVASGALNTEAFFGQGTRLTVV.

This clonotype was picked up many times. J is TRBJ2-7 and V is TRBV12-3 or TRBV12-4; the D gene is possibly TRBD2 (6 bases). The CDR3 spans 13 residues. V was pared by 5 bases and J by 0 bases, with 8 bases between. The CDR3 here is CASSRGTSYEQYF. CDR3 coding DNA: TGTGCCAGCAGTCGCGGGACCTCCTACGAGCAGTACTTC.